A selection of T cell receptor beta chains follows, all from one sample in a study of beta chain features in type 1 diabetes. This table comes from immunoSEQ multiplex PCR, and its TCRdb copy is limited to in-frame clones, with some not included. The data show hundreds of thousands of clones, with around a sixth seen just once and about 0.097% held by the top ten. Sequenced: naive CD4+ T cells from blood. The source of these receptors is a man aged 18-30 years in good health. Each CDR3 is given with its conserved first and last residue. Fields, in order: V gene, clone size, D gene, CDR3 length, J gene, CDR3 protein, CDR3 DNA. A D gene is named only where the DNA matches it firmly. Not all rows give a size; the values are once, few, many and, for expanded clones, a class.

v_gene: TRBV18; abundance: .; d_gene: .; len: 12; j_gene: TRBJ2-3; CDR3aa: CASSPNTDTQYF; CDR3nt: TGTGCCAGCTCACCCAACACAGATACGCAGTATTTT
v_gene: TRBV6-4; abundance: few; d_gene: .; len: 13; j_gene: TRBJ2-5; CDR3aa: CASSASLGETQYF; CDR3nt: TGTGCCAGCAGTGCTAGTTTAGGAGAGACCCAGTACTTC
v_gene: TRBV11-2; abundance: .; d_gene: .; len: 15; j_gene: TRBJ1-5; CDR3aa: CASSLQGAINQPQHF; CDR3nt: TGTGCCAGCAGCTTGCAGGGAGCTATCAATCAGCCCCAGCATTTT
v_gene: TRBV5-1; abundance: few; d_gene: .; len: 14; j_gene: TRBJ2-3; CDR3aa: CASSRLASTDTQYF; CDR3nt: TGCGCCAGCAGCAGGCTGGCTAGCACAGATACGCAGTATTTT
v_gene: TRBV5-1; abundance: .; d_gene: TRBD2; len: 15; j_gene: TRBJ2-7; CDR3aa: CASSLAAGGSYEQYF; CDR3nt: TGCGCCAGCAGCTTGGCGGCGGGAGGGTCCTACGAGCAGTACTTC
v_gene: TRBV28; abundance: .; d_gene: TRBD2; len: 16; j_gene: TRBJ2-2; CDR3aa: CASSYSGRAGTGELFF; CDR3nt: TGTGCCAGCAGTTACAGCGGGAGGGCCGGCACCGGGGAGCTGTTTTTT
v_gene: TRBV28; abundance: few; d_gene: .; len: 11; j_gene: TRBJ1-6; CDR3aa: CASSLRSRIHF; CDR3nt: TGTGCCAGCAGCCTTAGATCTAGAATCCACTTT
v_gene: TRBV9; abundance: .; d_gene: .; len: 13; j_gene: TRBJ1-1; CDR3aa: CASNVGGSTEAFF; CDR3nt: TGTGCCAGCAACGTCGGGGGATCCACTGAAGCTTTCTTT
v_gene: TRBV6-5; abundance: .; d_gene: TRBD1; len: 14; j_gene: TRBJ2-7; CDR3aa: CASSYVTGDYEQYF; CDR3nt: TGTGCCAGCAGTTACGTGACAGGGGACTACGAGCAGTACTTC
v_gene: TRBV30; abundance: few; d_gene: .; len: 18; j_gene: TRBJ1-5; CDR3aa: CAWSPEAGYPYSNQPQHF; CDR3nt: TGTGCCTGGAGCCCAGAGGCAGGGTATCCGTATAGCAATCAGCCCCAGCATTTT
v_gene: TRBV28; abundance: .; d_gene: TRBD2; len: 14; j_gene: TRBJ2-6; CDR3aa: CAAAGGSGANVLTF; CDR3nt: TGTGCTGCCGCCGGGGGGTCCGGGGCCAACGTCCTGACTTTC
v_gene: TRBV9; abundance: .; d_gene: TRBD1; len: 13; j_gene: TRBJ2-1; CDR3aa: CASSNRQGNEQFF; CDR3nt: TGTGCCAGCAGCAATCGACAGGGCAATGAGCAGTTCTTC
v_gene: TRBV4-1; abundance: few; d_gene: TRBD2; len: 17; j_gene: TRBJ2-2; CDR3aa: CASSQRLTGGSTGELFF; CDR3nt: TGCGCCAGCAGCCAACGCCTCACGGGGGGAAGCACCGGGGAGCTGTTTTTT
v_gene: TRBV5-1; abundance: few; d_gene: TRBD2; len: 15; j_gene: TRBJ2-2; CDR3aa: CASSLAGAGTGELFF; CDR3nt: TGCGCCAGCAGTTTAGCGGGAGCGGGCACCGGGGAGCTGTTTTTT
v_gene: TRBV19; abundance: .; d_gene: TRBD1; len: 15; j_gene: TRBJ2-5; CDR3aa: CASSAIGQGEGTQYF; CDR3nt: TGTGCCAGTAGTGCGATTGGACAGGGTGAGGGGACCCAGTACTTC
v_gene: TRBV5-5; abundance: few; d_gene: .; len: 13; j_gene: TRBJ2-1; CDR3aa: CASSTLREAEQFF; CDR3nt: TGTGCCAGCAGCACCCTCCGGGAAGCTGAGCAGTTCTTC